What follows describes a single TCR beta chain. The antigen remains undetermined. Before sequencing, viral peptide pools were used by the ViraFEST assay to expand antigen-specific CD4+ T cells. With around ten days of culture completed, CD4+ T cells were isolated. All vaccine recipients tested negative for nucleocapsid antibodies and had never contracted SARS-CoV-2 infection. Wells of around 2.2 million PBMC each were grown with about 9.8 IU/ml IL-2 and around 10 ug/ml peptides. Each culture had half its medium swapped for IL-2 medium on days 3 and 7. This sample was taken from a study of vaccination effects on CD4 cells after COVID-19. The CDR3 contains 15 residues. The germline CDR1 and CDR2 sequences are SGHNT and YYREEE (reference sequence). Trimming left V 2 bases short and J 0 bases short, with 9 bases between. General observations from the study: Both infection-induced and vaccine-induced clones contracted markedly at late post-vaccination timepoints.

Only in-frame clones appear in the TCRdb table, and some are missing; sequencing was by immunoSEQ multiplex PCR. This sample has approximately 21,000 clones; approximately 64% occur once, and the top ten carry roughly 10%. The rearrangement joins TRBV5-4 to TRBJ1-3; D is unresolved. The sample was CD4+ T cells from PBMCs cultured with HCoV-NL63 spike peptides, taken before COVID-19 vaccination. This sequence originates from a human donor who received a COVID-19 vaccine. This chain's CDR3 is CASSFGQYSGNTIYF. The CDR3 region has the DNA TGTGCCAGCAGCTTTGGTCAGTACTCTGGAAACACCATATATTTT.